The following is a T cell receptor beta chain sequence with its context. What it binds is not known. These data belong to a study of vaccination effects on CD4 cells after COVID-19. Findings of the study overall: In vaccinees who were healthy, merely 1 out of 255 vaccine-induced clones cross-reacted with common cold coronaviruses.

This CDR3 has 14 residues. The germline gives CDR1 ENHRY, CDR2 SYGVKD. V dropped 8 bases and J dropped 5; count of bases not matched to a gene: 8. Cells that had been cultured for approximately ten days were the source of isolated CD4+ T cells. Either the BNT162b2 or mRNA-1273 vaccine was given to participants in two doses. Each culture had half its medium swapped for IL-2 medium on days 3 and 7. Some clones are missing from TCRdb's copy, which holds only in-frame ones; the method was immunoSEQ multiplex PCR. The table has approximately 74,000 clones, around 70% seen once; the top ten hold approximately 2%.

The chain carries TRBV10-3 and TRBJ2-3; 9 bases are shared with TRBD1. The clonotype comes from a human donor who received a COVID-19 vaccine. This specimen was CD4+ T cells from PBMCs cultured without peptide, taken after COVID-19 vaccination. Written as DNA, the CDR3 is TGTGCCATCGCAAACAGGGGACAGGGAGATACGCAGTATTTT. Translation gives CAIANRGQGDTQYF.